Below, one TCR beta chain is given with its context. The study counted Cohort 3 donors as recovered given two negative PCRs, clearance, or symptom resolution. Sequenced by immunoSEQ multiplex PCR; TCRdb stores in-frame clones only, minus some. The table includes about 250,000 clones, about nine tenths detected once. The record originates from a study of blood T cell repertoires in COVID-19. Study information: The United States, Italy and Spain supplied acute and convalescent COVID-19 samples.

CDR1 is SGHAT, CDR2 FQDESV, per germline (reference sequence). The ends were cut back, 1 base at V and 4 bases at J, with 14 bases in the middle. The CDR3 has 15 amino acids. The receptor was derived from a man aged 18 to 30 who had recovered from COVID-19. Sequencing input: PBMCs or T cells enriched from blood (not recorded which). The chain uses TRBV11-1 and TRBJ2-7; possible D gene TRBD1, 6 bases. The DNA of the CDR3 is TGTGCCAGCAGCTTAGTCCAGGGGAGAGGTTACGAGCAGTACTTC. This translates into CASSLVQGRGYEQYF.